The rows below give T cell receptor beta chains drawn from one sample of a study of T cell responses to AZD1222 COVID-19 vaccine. TCRdb's copy holds only in-frame clones and misses some; the assay was immunoSEQ multiplex PCR. Altogether roughly 110,000 clones are present, around 90% being singletons, with the ten largest covering roughly a fifth. The sequenced sample was peripheral blood, obtained on day 0 of AZD1222 vaccination. Receptor source: an adult in good health. Each CDR3 is given with its conserved first and last residue. A D gene is named only where the DNA matches it firmly. Clone size is given for some rows only: seen once, a few or many times, or a class if the clone is expanded.

d_gene	abundance	v_gene	j_gene	CDR3aa	CDR3nt
TRBD2	once	TRBV7-2	TRBJ2-5	CASSLDPASGGTQYF	TGTGCCAGCAGCTTAGATCCGGCTAGCGGGGGGACCCAGTACTTC
NA	NA	TRBV5-4	TRBJ1-1	CASSLKGLNTEAFF	TGTGCCAGCAGCTTAAAGGGGTTGAACACTGAAGCTTTCTTT
TRBD1	NA	TRBV4-3	TRBJ2-2	CASSPGTESGELFF	TGCGCCAGCAGCCCCGGGACAGAGTCCGGGGAGCTGTTTTTT
TRBD1	NA	TRBV19	TRBJ2-2	CAGGQGTGELFF	TGTGCCGGAGGACAGGGAACCGGGGAGCTGTTTTTT
NA	NA	TRBV11-2	TRBJ1-2	CASSSVSGTNNYGYTF	TGTGCCAGCAGCTCGGTCTCTGGGACAAACAACTATGGCTACACCTTC
NA	NA	TRBV3-1/TRBV3-2	TRBJ1-3	CASSQDTVLGNTIYF	TGTGCCAGCAGCCAAGATACAGTGCTCGGAAACACCATATATTTT
TRBD1	NA	TRBV7-9	TRBJ1-1	CASSALTGVTEAFF	TGTGCCAGCAGCGCCTTAACAGGGGTGACTGAAGCTTTCTTT
NA	once	TRBV11-2	TRBJ2-3	CASSLDYPATDTQYF	TGTGCCAGCAGCTTAGACTATCCGGCTACAGATACGCAGTATTTT
NA	NA	TRBV11-2	TRBJ1-3	CASSLNGNTIYF	TGTGCCAGCAGCTTAAATGGAAACACCATATATTTT
TRBD2	NA	TRBV4-2	TRBJ2-3	CASSQGARRAGGTDTQYF	TGTGCCAGCAGCCAAGGGGCTAGGCGAGCGGGGGGAACAGATACGCAGTATTTT
TRBD1	NA	TRBV27	TRBJ2-7	CASSRTGTVPYEQYF	TGTGCCAGCAGTCGGACCGGGACAGTTCCCTACGAGCAGTACTTC
NA	NA	TRBV3-1/TRBV3-2	TRBJ1-6	CASSLIPGADNSPLHF	TGTGCCAGCAGCCTAATACCCGGGGCCGATAATTCACCCCTCCACTTT
NA	NA	TRBV7-6	TRBJ2-7	CASSLEGVRSYEQYF	TGTGCCAGCAGCTTAGAGGGGGTCCGGAGCTACGAGCAGTACTTC
TRBD1	NA	TRBV7-8	TRBJ2-3	CASSLGQGQTDTQYF	TGTGCCAGCAGCTTAGGACAGGGACAGACAGATACGCAGTATTTT
NA	NA	TRBV6-2/TRBV6-3	TRBJ1-2	CASSPDRYYGYTF	TGTGCCAGCAGTCCGGACAGATACTATGGCTACACCTTC
NA	NA	TRBV15	TRBJ1-2	CATREDRYGYTF	TGTGCCACCAGGGAAGACCGCTATGGCTACACCTTC
NA	NA	TRBV27	TRBJ1-5	CASSYAGGLGQPQHF	TGTGCCAGCAGTTACGCGGGGGGTCTAGGCCAGCCCCAGCATTTT
TRBD1	NA	TRBV7-2	TRBJ1-2	CASSFGQGAYNYGYTF	TGTGCCAGCAGCTTTGGACAGGGGGCCTACAACTATGGCTACACCTTC
NA	NA	TRBV6-5	TRBJ2-5	CASSAEKTQYF	TGTGCCAGCAGCGCAGAGAAGACCCAGTACTTC
NA	NA	TRBV6-2/TRBV6-3	TRBJ1-5	CASSFRKGGNQPQHF	TGTGCCAGCAGTTTTAGGAAGGGGGGGAATCAGCCCCAGCATTTT
TRBD1	NA	TRBV6-5	TRBJ1-3	CASVEGAQGNTIYF	TGTGCCAGCGTGGAGGGGGCTCAAGGAAACACCATATATTTT
NA	NA	TRBV10-2	TRBJ2-1	CATSLSLVNEQFF	TGCGCCACCTCGCTGAGCCTTGTGAATGAGCAGTTCTTC
NA	NA	TRBV12-3/TRBV12-4	TRBJ1-2	CASSLWDTHGYTF	TGTGCCAGCAGCCTATGGGACACCCATGGCTACACCTTC
TRBD1	NA	TRBV5-1	TRBJ2-2	CASSSKAGDRANTGELFF	TGCGCCAGCAGCTCCAAGGCGGGGGACAGGGCGAACACCGGGGAGCTGTTTTTT
TRBD2	NA	TRBV11-1	TRBJ2-5	CASSLAGPPSGGGSETQYF	TGTGCCAGCAGCTTAGCGGGTCCCCCCAGCGGCGGGGGTTCTGAGACCCAGTACTTC
NA	NA	TRBV19	TRBJ1-1	CASEGGDETEAFF	TGTGCCAGCGAGGGAGGGGATGAAACTGAAGCTTTCTTT
TRBD1	NA	TRBV6-1	TRBJ1-2	CASSEAPGTGSPYTF	TGTGCCAGCAGTGAAGCGCCCGGGACAGGCTCGCCCTACACCTTC
NA	NA	TRBV9	TRBJ2-7	CASSPFEGSQFEQYF	TGTGCCAGCAGCCCATTCGAGGGGAGTCAGTTCGAGCAGTACTTC
NA	NA	TRBV5-1	TRBJ1-4	CASSSPPGLSNEKLFF	TGCGCCAGCAGCTCCCCCCCAGGGTTATCTAATGAAAAACTGTTTTTT
NA	NA	TRBV5-3	TRBJ1-2	CARSPRRHEKQGGICGYTF	TGTGCCAGATCTCCCCGAAGACACGAAAAACAGGGAGGAATTTGTGGCTACACCTTC
TRBD1	NA	TRBV13	TRBJ1-4	CASSLGRRGREKLFF	TGTGCCAGCAGCTTAGGCCGGAGGGGGCGGGAAAAACTGTTTTTT
NA	NA	TRBV6-2/TRBV6-3	TRBJ1-5	CASSWYQDQPQHF	TGTGCCAGCAGTTGGTATCAGGATCAGCCCCAGCATTTT
NA	NA	TRBV6-5	TRBJ1-6	CASSYKQDSPLHF	TGTGCCAGCAGTTACAAACAGGATTCACCCCTCCACTTT
NA	NA	TRBV29-1	TRBJ1-2	CSVVDANYGYTF	TGCAGCGTTGTGGATGCTAACTATGGCTACACCTTC
NA	NA	TRBV19	TRBJ2-7	CASRPRQGIGEQYF	TGTGCCAGTCGACCGCGGCAGGGAATCGGCGAGCAGTACTTC
NA	NA	TRBV7-2	TRBJ2-2	CASSHSGTPGELFF	TGTGCCAGCAGCCACTCCGGGACTCCTGGGGAGCTGTTTTTT
TRBD1	NA	TRBV7-9	TRBJ2-7	CASSLGTGGSYEQYF	TGTGCCAGCAGCTTAGGGACAGGGGGCTCCTACGAGCAGTACTTC
TRBD2	NA	TRBV7-2	TRBJ2-1	CASSPAGTSGAFYNEQFF	TGTGCCAGCAGCCCGGCCGGGACTAGCGGGGCCTTCTACAATGAGCAGTTCTTC
TRBD1	NA	TRBV5-1	TRBJ1-6	CASSLDPGGNSPLHF	TGCGCCAGCAGCTTGGACCCAGGGGGGAATTCACCCCTCCACTTT
NA	NA	TRBV28	TRBJ1-1	CASKTNTEAFF	TGTGCCAGCAAAACGAACACTGAAGCTTTCTTT
NA	NA	TRBV11-2	TRBJ1-2	CASSSRDSDGYTF	TGTGCCAGCAGCTCCCGGGACTCTGATGGCTACACCTTC
NA	once	TRBV12-5	TRBJ1-6	CASGLVHGTRISPLHF	TGTGCTAGTGGTTTGGTCCACGGGACTAGAATTTCACCCCTCCACTTT
NA	NA	TRBV27	TRBJ2-1	CASSLLGTEQFF	TGTGCCAGCAGTTTATTGGGGACGGAGCAGTTCTTC
NA	NA	TRBV7-2	TRBJ2-3	CASSFSQPRTQYF	TGTGCCAGCAGCTTCTCCCAGCCGAGGACGCAGTATTTT